The rows below give T cell receptor beta chains drawn from one sample of a study of tumor-infiltrating lymphocytes in primary liver carcinoma. MiXCR was run by TCRdb on the multiplex PCR reads, yielding one entry per CDR3 protein. The data show 100,000 to 120,000 distinct CDR3 sequences, about four fifths seen once. The sequenced sample was liver tumor tissue from sampling region 3. The source of these receptors is a man in his forties or fifties with primary liver carcinoma and hepatitis B virus infection. Both conserved end residues are part of each CDR3. D genes are given only for firm matches. Clone size is not always given. Where it is, it says once, few, many or a class for expanded clones.

>TRBD2|-|TRBJ2-4|17|TRBV11-1
CTSSFPRTSGNKNIQYF
TGTACCAGTAGCTTTCCCCGGACTAGCGGGAACAAAAACATTCAGTACTTC
>TRBD1|-|TRBJ1-1|14|TRBV7-6
CASSLQGASTEALF
TGTGCCAGCAGCTTACAGGGGGCTAGCACTGAAGCTCTCTTT
>TRBD2|-|TRBJ2-7|16|TRBV5-8
CASSLSLAGTWSERYF
TGTGCCAGCAGCTTGTCACTAGCGGGAACCTGGAGCGAGCGGTACTTC
>TRBD2|-|TRBJ2-3|16|TRBV5-5
CDSRTLSGRGTDTQYF
TGTGACAGCAGAACCCTAAGCGGGAGGGGAACAGATACGCAGTATTTT
>-|-|TRBJ1-5|14|TRBV18
CASSLGEINQPQHF
TGTGCCAGCTCACTCGGGGAAATCAATCAGCCCCAGCATTTT
>TRBD1|-|TRBJ2-7|14|TRBV6-5
CASSARGGGYGQYF
TGTGCCAGCAGTGCTCGAGGGGGCGGGTACGGGCAATACTTC
>-|-|TRBJ2-6|16|TRBV6-1
CASSEQGTTGANVLTF
TGTGCCAGCAGTGAACAGGGTACGACTGGGGCCAATGTCCTGACTTTC
>-|-|TRBJ2-7|14|TRBV12-3/TRBV12-4
CASSPVGVRNEQYF
TGTGCAAGCAGTCCAGTGGGAGTAAGGAACGAGCAGTACTTC
>TRBD2|many|TRBJ2-1|14|TRBV7-9
CASSLAGGYNEQFF
TGCGCCAGCAGCTTGGCGGGGGGCTACAATGAGCAGTTCTTC
>TRBD1|many|TRBJ2-5|15|TRBV5-4
CASSLRQGARETQYF
TGTGCCAGCAGCTTGAGACAGGGGGCGCGGGAGACCCAGTACTTC
>-|-|TRBJ1-1|14|TRBV12-3/TRBV12-4
CASSFLVLMGEALF
TGTGCTAGCAGTTTTCTCGTACTAATGGGTGAAGCTTTATTT
>-|few|TRBJ2-3|15|TRBV6-1
CASSEGSWPTDTQYF
TGTGCCAGCAGTGAGGGTAGCTGGCCCACAGATACGCAGTATTTT
>-|many|TRBJ1-1|11|TRBV29-1
CSVIENAEAFF
TGCAGCGTTATCGAGAACGCTGAAGCTTTCTTT
>-|-|TRBJ2-1|13|TRBV29-1
CSVGVGVTNEEFF
TGCAGCGTTGGGGTGGGAGTCACCAATGAGGAGTTCTTC
>-|-|TRBJ2-1|12|TRBV6-6
CASIYGGCERFF
TGTGCCAGCATTTACGGAGGTTGTGAGCGGTTCTTC